These 13 T cell receptor beta chains originate from one sample sequenced in a study of blood T cell repertoires in COVID-19. Only in-frame clones appear in the TCRdb table, and some are missing; sequencing was by immunoSEQ multiplex PCR. The profile shows some 360,000 clones, 70% to 90% of them singletons. Sequencing was carried out using peripheral blood. These receptors were collected from a woman aged 60-75 years with COVID-19, enrolled during active disease.

This sequence joins TRBV29-1 and TRBJ2-5; 7 positions agree with TRBD2. This CDR3 comprises 11 residues. CDR1 is SQVTM and CDR2 is ANQGSEA in the germline V gene. V gave up 7 bases and J gave up 4 bases; unmatched junction bases: 3. CDR3: CSAIAGETQYF. In DNA, the CDR3 is TGCAGCGCTATAGCGGGAGAGACCCAGTACTTC. Full variable domain (rest looked up from reference TRBV29-1 and TRBJ2-5): SAVISQKPSRDICQRGTSLTIQCQVDSQVTMMFWYRQQPGQSLTLIATANQGSEATYESGFVIDKFPISRPNLTFSTLTVSNMSPEDSSIYLCSAIAGETQYFGPGTRLLVL.

V is TRBV10-3 and J is TRBJ2-7; 11 positions agree with TRBD2. Germline V gene data show CDR1 as ENHRY and CDR2 as SYGVKD. The CDR3 runs to 14 residues. V lost 7 bases to trimming and J lost 3 bases; unmatched junction nucleotides: 5. The CDR3, as DNA: TGTGCCATCAATTCCGGGACTAGCGGCTACGAGCAGTACTTC. This codes for CAINSGTSGYEQYF.

This rearrangement joins TRBV20-1 to TRBJ2-7, with D tentatively TRBD2 (5 bases). V was shortened by 1 base and J by 5 bases, with 6 bases between the two germline ends. The CDR3 sequence is 11 residues long. Germline CDR1 reads DFQATT; CDR2 reads SNEGSKA (reference sequence). The DNA of the CDR3 is TGCAGTGCTAGAGGAGGGCACGAGCAGTACTTC. Amino acids: CSARGGHEQYF.

The chain has TRBV9 and TRBJ2-2, with 8 positions matching TRBD2. CDR3 length: 16 amino acids. Germline CDR1 is SGDLS and CDR2 is YYNGEE. Germline trimming cut 3 bases from V and 5 bases from J; bases unmatched to any gene: 9. The CDR3 is CASSADARGGTGELFF. The CDR3 DNA reads TGTGCCAGCAGCGCGGATGCCCGGGGGGGGACCGGGGAGCTGTTTTTT.

V usage is TRBV28 and J usage is TRBJ1-2; D is unresolved. Germline CDR1 MDHEN, CDR2 SYDVKM. This CDR3 is built from 13 residues. The ends were cut back, 2 bases at V and 5 bases at J, with 9 bases in the middle. The CDR3 region has the DNA TGTGCCAGCAGTTTAGCCAGGAATTATGGCTACACCTTC. This translates into CASSLARNYGYTF.

V gene TRBV6-5 combines with J gene TRBJ2-5; D might be TRBD2 (6 bases). This CDR3 region has 15 residues. The V end was cut by 5 bases, the J end by 5 bases, with 18 bases between. The germline gives CDR1 MNHEY, CDR2 SVGAGI. CDR3 sequence (DNA): TGTGCCAGCAGTCCTCGGGGGTTTGGGGTGGAGACCCAGTACTTC. Translation: CASSPRGFGVETQYF.

The rearrangement uses TRBV6-5 and TRBJ1-2; 7 positions match TRBD1. The CDR3 has 13 amino acids. CDR1 and CDR2 from the germline V gene are MNHEY and SVGAGI. With V trimmed by 6 bases and J by 7 bases, 8 bases remained unmatched. In nucleotides, the CDR3 is TGTGCCAGCAGCTCCGACAGGGCGGGTGGCTACACCTTC. Protein: CASSSDRAGGYTF.

This clone has only one observation. The chain is built from TRBV6-5 and TRBJ1-1, with a tentative D call TRBD1 (6 bases). The CDR3 length is 12 residues. The germline V gene encodes CDR1 MNHEY and CDR2 SVGAGI. V was trimmed by 11 bases and J by 14 bases, leaving 24 bases between them. In DNA form, the CDR3 reads TGTGCCGTGATAGGGGACACCGCCCGAAGCTTCTTT. Translation gives CAVIGDTARSFF.

This chain connects TRBV5-4 to TRBJ2-6; D gene uncertain. From germline, CDR1 is SGHNT and CDR2 YYREEE (reference sequence). V lost 0 bases and J 4 bases, leaving 8 bases between the germline ends. This CDR3 contains 15 residues. The CDR3 coding sequence is TGTGCCAGCAGCTTGGGCGAGGCGGGGGCCAACGTCCTGACTTTC. The encoded protein is CASSLGEAGANVLTF. The whole variable domain, remainder taken from reference TRBV5-4 and TRBJ2-6, is ETGVTQSPTHLIKTRGQQVTLRCSSQSGHNTVSWYQQALGQGPQFIFQYYREEENGRGNFPPRFSGLQFPNYSSELNVNALELDDSALYLCASSLGEAGANVLTFGAGSRLTVL.

This clone was observed a few times. This chain connects TRBV18 to TRBJ1-5; TRBD1 aligns across 8 bases. CDR3 length equals 17 residues. Trimming at V came to 6 bases and at J to 0 bases, leaving 10 bases not matched to a gene. Germline assignment: CDR1 KGHSH and CDR2 LQKENI. CDR3 coding DNA: TGTGCCAGCTCCCCCGGGACAGGAGTGTATAGCAATCAGCCCCAGCATTTT. Translation: CASSPGTGVYSNQPQHF.

The genes are TRBV19 and TRBJ1-6, with 7 bases lining up with TRBD1. J was trimmed by 7 bases and V by 4 bases; bases with no gene match: 10. The CDR3 length is 16 residues. CDR1 LNHDA and CDR2 SQIVND come from the germline V gene (reference sequence). CDR3 region: CASSTDRKGRNSPLHF. CDR3 bases: TGTGCCAGTAGTACGGACAGGAAGGGAAGAAATTCACCCCTCCACTTT.

The chain recombines TRBV9 with TRBJ2-3; 8 positions match TRBD2. The junction had 0 bases not matched to a gene; V was cut back by 5 bases and J by 1 base. CDR3 length: 13 amino acids. The germline gives CDR1 SGDLS, CDR2 YYNGEE. The chain's CDR3 is CASRRGGTDTQYF. DNA for the CDR3: TGTGCCAGCAGGCGGGGGGGCACAGATACGCAGTATTTT.

The chain uses TRBV13 and TRBJ2-3, with 9 bases identical to TRBD2. This CDR3 is built from 15 residues. The germline V gene encodes CDR1 PRHDT and CDR2 FYEKMQ (reference sequence). The trim removed 0 bases at V and 7 bases at J, leaving 5 bases unmatched. The chain's CDR3 is CASSLGGLAGNTQYF. Here the CDR3 DNA reads TGTGCCAGCAGCTTAGGCGGGCTAGCGGGGAATACGCAGTATTTT. Using reference TRBV13 and TRBJ2-3 for the parts outside the CDR3, the full variable domain is AAGVIQSPRHLIKEKRETATLKCYPIPRHDTVYWYQQGPGQDPQFLISFYEKMQSDKGSIPDRFSAQQFSDYHSELNMSSLELGDSALYFCASSLGGLAGNTQYFGPGTRLTVL.